The present entry profiles one T cell receptor beta chain with its context. TCRdb keeps only in-frame clones here, not all; method: immunoSEQ multiplex PCR. This sample has about 330,000 clones; 65% to 90% occur once, and the top ten carry over 9.5%. These data come from a study of blood T cell repertoires in COVID-19. The junction had 9 bases not matched to a gene; V was cut back by 6 bases and J by 8 bases. This CDR3 region has 13 residues. Germline CDR1 and CDR2: MGHDK and SYGVNS. Clinical history reported by participants formed the basis on which cohorts were assigned. This chain connects TRBV25-1 to TRBJ1-2, with 7 bases fitting TRBD1. The source is a woman under 30 who had recovered from COVID-19. The specimen was PBMCs or T cells enriched from blood (not recorded which). Here the CDR3 reads CASSDRVLQGYTF. The CDR3 nucleotides are TGTGCCAGCAGCGACAGGGTTTTGCAGGGCTACACCTTC.